The 17 T cell receptor beta chains below all came from one sample that was sequenced in a study of a mutant IDH1 vaccine in newly diagnosed glioma. The time point here: week 5, during vaccination. The investigators gave 300 ug of mutant IDH1 20-mer peptide in each vaccine dose, together with topical imiquimod. Measured with immunoSEQ multiplex PCR; TCRdb has only the in-frame clones, and not every one. The repertoire holds about 36,000 clones, with roughly 80% as singletons. Their recognized antigens are unknown. The sample here was PBMCs, taken from a glioma patient whose treatment included an IDH1 peptide vaccine. The source is a man aged 50 or older with glioma.

This chain connects TRBV2 to TRBJ2-5; 7 bases fit TRBD1. Germline CDR1 reads SNHLY; CDR2 reads FYNNEI. The V gene end was trimmed by 10 bases and the J gene end by 3 bases; junction bases not matched to a gene: 5. The CDR3 consists of 12 residues. The CDR3 DNA reads TGTGCCACAACAGGGGTTGAAGAGACCCAGTACTTC. Translated: CATTGVEETQYF.

V usage is TRBV25-1 and J usage is TRBJ2-6; D is unresolved. This CDR3 comprises 14 residues. With 7 bases removed from V and 2 bases from J, the gap between germline ends came to 9 bases. Germline V gene sequence: CDR1 MGHDK, CDR2 SYGVNS. This chain's CDR3 is CASTGLAGANVLTF. CDR3 DNA: TGTGCCAGCACAGGCCTCGCTGGGGCCAACGTCCTGACTTTC.

The chain joins TRBV5-8 to TRBJ2-5; 9 bases are shared with TRBD1. This CDR3 has 15 residues. Germline loops: CDR1 SGHTS, CDR2 YDEGEE. The ends lost 4 bases at V and 5 bases at J; junction bases unmatched: 9. CDR3 nucleotides: TGTGCCAGCAGCCTTCCGGGACAGGGAGACGAGACCCAGTACTTC. Its protein product is CASSLPGQGDETQYF.

The chain couples TRBV6-1 to TRBJ1-6; 8 positions agree with TRBD1. Germline V gives CDR1 MNHNS, CDR2 SASEGT. The CDR3 sequence is 14 residues long. V gave up 4 bases and J gave up 10 bases; unmatched junction bases: 6. CDR3 region: CASSGQQGGSPLHF. As DNA, the CDR3 is TGTGCCAGCAGTGGGCAACAGGGGGGATCACCCCTCCACTTT.

This clone was seen only a few times. CDR3 region: CASSGQGTPPLHF. The CDR3 coding sequence is TGTGCCAGCAGCGGACAGGGCACGCCACCCCTCCACTTT. The V call is TRBV19, the J call TRBJ1-6; 8 bases agree with TRBD1. The CDR3 has 13 amino acids. Per germline, CDR1 LNHDA and CDR2 SQIVND (reference sequence). The trim removed 9 bases at V and 11 bases at J, leaving 9 bases unmatched.

This clone was picked up one time. The chain uses TRBV14 and TRBJ2-7, with 8 bases lining up with TRBD2. The ends lost 5 bases at V and 9 bases at J; junction bases unmatched: 3. Germline V CDR1 and CDR2: SGHDN, FVKESK. This CDR3 region has 11 residues. The chain's CDR3 is CASSSRGGQYF. The CDR3 DNA follows: TGTGCCAGCAGCTCCCGGGGGGGGCAGTACTTC.

The V call is TRBV2, the J call TRBJ1-1; D call uncertain. Looked up from germline, CDR1 is SNHLY and CDR2 is FYNNEI. The CDR3 loop spans 11 amino acids. Deletions cut 7 bases from V and 7 bases from J, with 10 bases between. In DNA form, the CDR3 reads TGTGCCAGCATACGAATGGGTGAAGCTTTCTTT. It is translated as CASIRMGEAFF.

The CDR3, as DNA: TGCGCCAGCAGCCCCGGTGCAGACTTAGATACGCAGTATTTT. Amino acids: CASSPGADLDTQYF. The chain joins TRBV5-1 to TRBJ2-3; D is undetermined. The ends were cut back, 4 bases at V and 5 bases at J, with 14 bases in the middle. There are 14 residues in the CDR3. The V gene's germline CDR1 is SGHRS and CDR2 YFSETQ.

The chain combines TRBV4-3 with TRBJ2-7; D is undetermined. This CDR3 is built from 13 residues. The V end lost 3 bases, the J end lost 3 bases, and 9 bases lay between the germline ends. Germline V lookup: CDR1 LGHNA, CDR2 YSLEER. The CDR3 DNA is TGCGCCAGCAGCCAGCGGACGGGCTACGAGCAGTACTTC. Translated: CASSQRTGYEQYF.

This chain uses TRBV19 with TRBJ1-5; the D gene is possibly TRBD1 (5 bases). V was shortened by 4 bases and J by 11 bases, with 12 bases between the two germline ends. Looked up from germline, CDR1 is LNHDA and CDR2 is SQIVND (reference sequence). The CDR3 is 12 residues long. CDR3 coding DNA: TGTGCCAGTAGTAGATACGGGGCGGCCCAGCATTTT. As protein: CASSRYGAAQHF.

This clone was recorded only once. This chain connects TRBV19 to TRBJ1-5; 8 bases align to TRBD1. CDR1 and CDR2 (germline): LNHDA, SQIVND (reference sequence). The CDR3 sequence is 13 residues long. The V and J ends lost 9 bases and 3 bases, in that order; junction bases with no gene match: 4. CDR3 amino acids: CASAGQVNQPQHF. The CDR3 nucleotides read TGTGCCAGCGCGGGACAGGTCAATCAGCCCCAGCATTTT.

This rearrangement joins TRBV7-2 to TRBJ2-1; 7 nucleotides align to TRBD1. Germline V gene lookup returns CDR1 SGHTA and CDR2 FQGNSA. J gave up 6 bases and V 2 bases, and 4 bases lay outside the gene matches. This CDR3 has 14 amino acids. CDR3 amino acids: CASSLTRGRNEQFF. The CDR3 DNA follows: TGTGCCAGCAGCTTAACTAGGGGGCGCAATGAGCAGTTCTTC. Full variable domain (rest looked up from reference TRBV7-2 and TRBJ2-1): GAGVSQSPSNKVTEKGKDVELRCDPISGHTALYWYRQSLGQGLEFLIYFQGNSAPDKSGLPSDRFSAERTGGSVSTLTIQRTQQEDSAVYLCASSLTRGRNEQFFGPGTRLTVL.

The chain recombines TRBV18 with TRBJ2-1; 8 bases map to TRBD2. The germline gives CDR1 KGHSH, CDR2 LQKENI. With 1 base clipped from V and 4 bases from J, the junction kept 3 bases outside the gene matches. The CDR3 runs to 15 residues. The CDR3 region is CASSPQTSGYNEQFF. The CDR3 nucleotides are TGTGCCAGCTCACCACAAACTAGCGGATACAATGAGCAGTTCTTC.

The chain has TRBV15 and TRBJ2-3; tentative D call: TRBD1 (6 bases). Germline values: CDR1 LNHNV, CDR2 YYDKDF (reference sequence). CDR3 length: 20 amino acids. V was cut by 5 bases and J by 0 bases, with 27 bases left in between. CDR3 bases: TGTGCCACCAGCGCTAGGGGGACCCCCCTTGGCCGGAGCAGCACAGATACGCAGTATTTT. Protein product: CATSARGTPLGRSSTDTQYF.

This clone was recorded only once. V is TRBV10-3 and J is TRBJ2-6; tentatively, D is TRBD2 (5 bases). V lost 4 bases and J lost 4, with 14 bases in between. CDR3 length: 16 amino acids. Germline V CDR1 and CDR2: ENHRY, SYGVKD. In DNA form, the CDR3 reads TGTGCCATCAGTGCTTGGAGGCTCTCGGGGGCCAACGTCCTGACTTTC. Protein: CAISAWRLSGANVLTF.

This rearrangement joins TRBV7-9 to TRBJ2-5; 7 bases agree with TRBD1. The CDR3 loop spans 15 amino acids. The germline V gene encodes CDR1 SEHNR and CDR2 FQNEAQ (reference sequence). Trimming took 6 bases from V and 4 from J; bases not matched to a gene: 11. The CDR3 loop is CASSINRGLGETQYF. The CDR3 DNA reads as TGTGCCAGCAGTATTAACAGGGGTTTGGGAGAGACCCAGTACTTC.

This rearrangement joins TRBV7-9 to TRBJ1-1; 7 nucleotides line up with TRBD1. From germline, CDR1 is SEHNR and CDR2 FQNEAQ (reference sequence). J was trimmed by 6 bases and V by 1 base; bases with no gene match: 8. CDR3 size: 15 residues. The CDR3 here is CASSLVGDRAPEAFF. The CDR3 bases are TGTGCCAGCAGCTTAGTTGGCGACAGGGCCCCTGAAGCTTTCTTT.